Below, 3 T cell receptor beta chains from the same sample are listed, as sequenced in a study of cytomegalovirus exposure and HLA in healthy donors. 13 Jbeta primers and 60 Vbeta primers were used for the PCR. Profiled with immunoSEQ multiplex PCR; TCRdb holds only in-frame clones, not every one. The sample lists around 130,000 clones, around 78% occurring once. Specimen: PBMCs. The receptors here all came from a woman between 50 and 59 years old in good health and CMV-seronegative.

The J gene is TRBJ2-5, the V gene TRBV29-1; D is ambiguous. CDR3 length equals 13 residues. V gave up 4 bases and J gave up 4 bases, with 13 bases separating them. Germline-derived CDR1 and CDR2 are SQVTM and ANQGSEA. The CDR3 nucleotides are TGCAGCGTTGGAAAGGCCTCGGGAGAGACCCAGTACTTC. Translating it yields CSVGKASGETQYF.

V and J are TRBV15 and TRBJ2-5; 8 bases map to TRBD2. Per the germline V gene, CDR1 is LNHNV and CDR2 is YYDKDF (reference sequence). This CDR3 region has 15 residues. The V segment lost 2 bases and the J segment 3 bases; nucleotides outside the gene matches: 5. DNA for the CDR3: TGTGCCACCAGCAGATTAACCGGGGGGGAAGAGACCCAGTACTTC. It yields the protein CATSRLTGGEETQYF.

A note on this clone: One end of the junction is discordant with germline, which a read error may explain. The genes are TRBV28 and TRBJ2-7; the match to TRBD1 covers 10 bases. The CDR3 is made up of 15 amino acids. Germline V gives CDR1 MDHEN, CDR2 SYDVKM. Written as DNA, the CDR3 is TGTGCCAGCAGCAAGTTGACAGGGGGCTCCAACGAGCAGTACTTC. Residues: CASSKLTGGSNEQYF.